The 13 T cell receptor beta chains given below trace back to one sample, sequenced in a study of beta chain features in type 1 diabetes. The study's findings and limits: TCRB CDR3s were moderately but significantly shorter in Type 1 diabetes patients in all four CD4+ subsets.

Expressed TCRB transcripts got sequenced, as all isolated RNA was reverse transcribed. The table came from immunoSEQ multiplex PCR; TCRdb's copy has only in-frame clones and leaves some out. Of hundreds of thousands of clones listed, around 15% are singletons. Antigen specificity for these receptors is unknown. Sequences were obtained from naive CD4+ T cells from blood. The receptors shown here come from a man aged 18 to 30 with type 1 diabetes.

The rearrangement joins TRBV7-6 to TRBJ2-7; D is tentatively TRBD1 or TRBD2 (5 bases each). Germline V CDR1 and CDR2: SGHVS, FNYEAQ. Trimming stripped 1 base from V and 5 bases from J, with 12 bases between. The CDR3 runs to 14 residues. For the CDR3, the DNA is TGTGCCAGCAGCTTAGTGGCAGGGAGTAACGAGCAGTACTTC. It is translated as CASSLVAGSNEQYF. The whole variable domain, remainder taken from reference TRBV7-6 and TRBJ2-7, is GAGVSQSPRYKVTKRGQDVALRCDPISGHVSLYWYRQALGQGPEFLTYFNYEAQQDKSGLPNDRFSAERPEGSISTLTIQRTEQRDSAMYRCASSLVAGSNEQYFGPGTRLTVT.

For this clone: Other DNA sequences in this sample translate to the same CDR3. The genes are TRBV30 and TRBJ1-1; TRBD1 matches 8 bases. V shed 0 bases and J 4 bases; nucleotides not matched to a gene: 4. The CDR3 is 14 amino acids. Germline CDR1 reads GTSNPN; CDR2 reads SVGIG (reference sequence). The CDR3 region is CAWSVDRGGTEAFF. CDR3 sequence (DNA): TGTGCCTGGAGTGTAGACAGGGGTGGCACTGAAGCTTTCTTT.

V gene TRBV7-9 combines with J gene TRBJ1-2; 7 positions agree with TRBD1. Per germline, CDR1 SEHNR and CDR2 FQNEAQ (reference sequence). After removal of 5 bases from V and 4 bases from J, the junction contained 4 bases not matched to a gene. There are 13 residues in the CDR3. CDR3 loop: CASSPGQIYGYTF. The CDR3 bases are TGTGCCAGCAGCCCGGGACAGATCTATGGCTACACCTTC.

This clone was observed a few times. CDR3 sequence: CAISPQDGGQETQYF. The CDR3 DNA is TGTGCCATCAGTCCCCAGGACGGCGGCCAAGAGACCCAGTACTTC. The chain is built from TRBV10-3 and TRBJ2-5; D remains unclear. This CDR3 contains 15 residues. Trimming left V 5 bases short and J 1 base short, with 14 bases between. Per the germline V gene, CDR1 is ENHRY and CDR2 is SYGVKD.

This clone was counted a few times. The J gene is TRBJ2-2, the V gene TRBV19, with D tentatively TRBD1 or TRBD2 (6 bases each). Trimming cost V 10 bases and J 1 base, with 13 bases left between them. Germline values: CDR1 LNHDA, CDR2 SQIVND (reference sequence). The CDR3 totals 14 residues. The CDR3 DNA reads as TGTGCCACCCCTGGGGGGCTGAACACCGGGGAGCTGTTTTTT. This gives the protein CATPGGLNTGELFF. The whole variable domain, filled in from reference TRBV19 and TRBJ2-2, reads DGGITQSPKYLFRKEGQNVTLSCEQNLNHDAMYWYRQDPGQGLRLIYYSQIVNDFQKGDIAEGYSVSREKKESFPLTVTSAQKNPTAFYLCATPGGLNTGELFFGEGSRLTVL.

To note about this clone: An end of the junction does not agree with germline; a read error may underlie this. V and J are TRBV19 and TRBJ1-1; D remains unclear. The germline V gene encodes CDR1 LNHDA and CDR2 SQIVND (reference sequence). This CDR3 has 13 residues. The CDR3 DNA reads TGTGCTAGTAGACAACAGCCGAACACTGAAGCTTTCTTT. Translation gives CASRQQPNTEAFF.

The chain uses TRBV11-2 and TRBJ1-2; the D gene is possibly TRBD1 (6 bases). CDR1 is SGHAT and CDR2 is FQNNGV in the germline V gene. V dropped 2 bases and J dropped 7 bases, with 14 bases sitting between them. This CDR3 has 14 residues. The CDR3, as DNA: TGTGCCAGCAGCTTAAGGGGGATGAAGCTTGGCTACACCTTC. It specifies CASSLRGMKLGYTF.

This clone was seen a handful of times. Written as DNA, the CDR3 is TGTGCCTGGGTCTGGAGGGACAGGAACACTGAAGCTTTCTTT. It yields the protein CAWVWRDRNTEAFF. The V call is TRBV30, the J call TRBJ1-1, with 7 bases that match TRBD1. The CDR3 contains 14 residues. Germline loops: CDR1 GTSNPN, CDR2 SVGIG (reference sequence). V dropped 5 bases and J dropped 1; count of bases not matched to a gene: 7.

This clone was counted a few times. The chain employs TRBV10-3 and TRBJ2-5; 8 bases are shared with TRBD1. The ends lost 5 bases at V and 14 bases at J; junction bases unmatched: 10. This CDR3 contains 12 residues. Germline V lookup: CDR1 ENHRY, CDR2 SYGVKD. The CDR3 coding sequence is TGTGCCATCAGTTCGACCGGGACAGGCTTCTACTTC. Translation: CAISSTGTGFYF.

The rearrangement links TRBV7-9 to TRBJ2-1, with D possibly being TRBD1 or TRBD2 (5 bases each). CDR3 length: 16 residues. V lost 5 bases to trimming and J lost 8 bases, with 22 bases between them. CDR1 is SEHNR, CDR2 FQNEAQ, per germline (reference sequence). As DNA, the CDR3 is TGTGCCAGCAGCCCAGACGGGACCTCACGAGGACATGAGCAGTTCTTC. Translated: CASSPDGTSRGHEQFF.

This clone was recorded a few times. The rearrangement joins TRBV28 to TRBJ1-1; no definite D call. V gave up 6 bases and J gave up 1 base, with 3 bases separating them. Germline V gene data show CDR1 as MDHEN and CDR2 as SYDVKM. The CDR3 consists of 11 residues. The CDR3 nucleotides are TGTGCCAGCAGCCAGAACACTGAAGCTTTCTTT. This sequence encodes CASSQNTEAFF.

With regard to this clone: This CDR3 is also generated by other DNA sequences in the sample. The chain carries TRBV5-4 and TRBJ2-3; the match to TRBD2 covers 8 bases. Trimming at V came to 3 bases and at J to 3 bases, leaving 3 bases not matched to a gene. Germline V gene lookup returns CDR1 SGHNT and CDR2 YYREEE (reference sequence). The CDR3 length is 14 residues. The CDR3 sequence: CASSSSGGTDTQYF. In DNA form, the CDR3 reads TGTGCCAGCAGCTCTTCGGGAGGGACAGATACGCAGTATTTT. Full variable domain (remainder filled in from reference TRBV5-4 and TRBJ2-3): ETGVTQSPTHLIKTRGQQVTLRCSSQSGHNTVSWYQQALGQGPQFIFQYYREEENGRGNFPPRFSGLQFPNYSSELNVNALELDDSALYLCASSSSGGTDTQYFGPGTRLTVL.

The V and J genes are TRBV7-6 and TRBJ2-7; 9 nucleotides line up with TRBD1. The CDR3 length is 14 residues. CDR1 is SGHVS and CDR2 is FNYEAQ in the germline V gene. V lost 3 bases and J lost 5; bases outside the gene matches: 5. CDR3 in amino acids: CASSFGQGIDEQYF. The CDR3 bases are TGTGCCAGCAGCTTCGGACAGGGGATTGACGAGCAGTACTTC.